The 16 T cell receptor beta chains below come from one sample, sequenced in a study of Ad26.COV2.S vaccination and SARS-CoV-2 variants. Profiling relied on immunoSEQ multiplex PCR, and the TCRdb table lists in-frame clones only, not all of them. The sample lists about 180,000 clones, around 88% occurring once. This sample comprised peripheral blood, obtained after recovery from COVID-19. The source is a human donor who had recovered from COVID-19.

The genes are TRBV7-8 and TRBJ2-1, with D perhaps being TRBD1 or TRBD2 (6 bases each). The V end was cut by 5 bases, the J end by 8 bases, with 10 bases between. Looked up from germline, CDR1 is SGHVS and CDR2 is FQNEAQ. The CDR3 covers 12 residues. CDR3 in DNA: TGTGCCAGCAGCCTCGGGGGCGATGAGCAGTTCTTC. The encoded protein is CASSLGGDEQFF.

The rearrangement joins TRBV7-3 to TRBJ2-1; TRBD2 agrees at 11 bases. The CDR3 runs 15 residues. Trimming cost V 5 bases and J 7 bases; bases outside gene matches: 7. CDR1 and CDR2 (germline): SGHTA, FQGTGA. CDR3 nucleotide sequence: TGTGCCAGCAGCGCAGGGACTAGCGGTATTAATGAGCAGTTCTTC. The encoded protein is CASSAGTSGINEQFF.

The chain employs TRBV7-8 and TRBJ2-5; D is perhaps TRBD1 (6 bases). The germline gives CDR1 SGHVS, CDR2 FQNEAQ. V dropped 3 bases and J dropped 2 bases, with 13 bases sitting between them. The CDR3 has 15 residues. This CDR3 reads CASSFPQGLQETQYF. The CDR3 DNA reads as TGTGCCAGCAGCTTTCCACAGGGCTTACAAGAGACCCAGTACTTC. The full variable domain, its missing parts supplied by reference TRBV7-8 and TRBJ2-5, is GAGVSQSPRYKVAKRGQDVALRCDPISGHVSLFWYQQALGQGPEFLTYFQNEAQLDKSGLPSDRFFAERPEGSVSTLKIQRTQQEDSAVYLCASSFPQGLQETQYFGPGTRLLVL.

This rearrangement joins TRBV30 to TRBJ1-5; D ambiguous. V lost 2 bases to trimming and J lost 0 bases, with 8 bases between them. CDR1 GTSNPN and CDR2 SVGIG come from the germline V gene (reference sequence). This CDR3 is 14 amino acids long. The CDR3 DNA is TGTGCCTGGAGTTCTAACCTTAGCAATCAGCCCCAGCATTTT. It specifies CAWSSNLSNQPQHF.

The rearrangement joins TRBV11-2 to TRBJ2-1; 9 positions match TRBD2. The CDR3 sequence is 15 residues long. V lost 1 base and J lost 9; bases outside the gene matches: 7. The germline gives CDR1 SGHAT, CDR2 FQNNGV. The CDR3 protein is CASSLGAGGPGEQFF. The CDR3 nucleotides are TGTGCCAGCAGCTTAGGGGCGGGGGGGCCTGGTGAGCAGTTCTTC.

V is TRBV6-4 and J is TRBJ2-7; D may be TRBD2 (6 bases). V was trimmed by 7 bases and J by 4 bases, leaving 11 bases between them. The length of the CDR3 is 12 residues. Germline loops: CDR1 MRHNA, CDR2 SNTAGT. The CDR3 loop is CASNLGGYEQYF. CDR3 DNA: TGTGCCAGCAACCTGGGAGGATACGAGCAGTACTTC.

The chain couples TRBV5-5 to TRBJ2-3, with D possibly matching TRBD2 (6 bases). Trimming cost V 0 bases and J 1 base, with 6 bases left between them. Germline V gives CDR1 SGHKS, CDR2 YYEKEE (reference sequence). This CDR3 is built from 14 residues. The CDR3 is CASSLGLGTDTQYF. Here the CDR3 DNA reads TGTGCCAGCAGCTTGGGACTAGGCACAGATACGCAGTATTTT. The variable domain in full, completed from reference TRBV5-5 and TRBJ2-3, reads DAGVTQSPTHLIKTRGQQVTLRCSPISGHKSVSWYQQVLGQGPQFIFQYYEKEERGRGNFPDRFSARQFPNYSSELNVNALLLGDSALYLCASSLGLGTDTQYFGPGTRLTVL.

The chain links TRBV5-1 to TRBJ2-2; D is ambiguous. Germline loops: CDR1 SGHRS, CDR2 YFSETQ. Trimming stripped 0 bases from V and 1 base from J, with 7 bases between. This CDR3 is 15 amino acids long. In DNA form, the CDR3 reads TGCGCCAGCAGCTTGGGGGCGAGGAACACCGGGGAGCTGTTTTTT. This encodes CASSLGARNTGELFF. The full variable domain, its missing parts supplied by reference TRBV5-1 and TRBJ2-2, is KAGVTQTPRYLIKTRGQQVTLSCSPISGHRSVSWYQQTPGQGLQFLFEYFSETQRNKGNFPGRFSGRQFSNSRSEMNVSTLELGDSALYLCASSLGARNTGELFFGEGSRLTVL.

V and J are TRBV7-9 and TRBJ1-6; D gene uncertain. The V end was cut by 2 bases, the J end by 7 bases, with 0 bases between. Germline V gene data show CDR1 as SEHNR and CDR2 as FQNEAQ (reference sequence). The CDR3 has 11 amino acids. Here the CDR3 reads CASSLNSPLHF. CDR3 in DNA: TGTGCCAGCAGCTTAAATTCACCCCTCCACTTT.

The gene calls are TRBV11-2 and TRBJ1-1; the D is unclear. V was trimmed by 1 base and J by 5 bases, leaving 5 bases between them. The CDR3 has 12 residues. Germline V gives CDR1 SGHAT, CDR2 FQNNGV. The CDR3 reads CASSLVGTEAFF. Written as DNA, the CDR3 is TGTGCCAGCAGCTTAGTGGGGACTGAAGCTTTCTTT.

The chain employs TRBV3-1 (or the pseudogene TRBV3-2) and TRBJ2-7; D is possibly TRBD1 or TRBD2 (6 bases each). Germline V lookup: CDR1 LGHDT, CDR2 YNNKEL (reference sequence). This CDR3 region has 15 residues. Between the trimmed V and J ends, which lost 5 bases and 2 bases, there was a span of 16 bases. This chain's CDR3 is CASSFGRGPAYEQYF. In nucleotides, the CDR3 is TGTGCCAGCAGCTTCGGACGGGGGCCTGCCTACGAGCAGTACTTC.

The chain employs TRBV19 and TRBJ2-7; 7 nucleotides match TRBD1. V was clipped by 5 bases and J by 7 bases; unmatched bases: 8. Germline V gives CDR1 LNHDA, CDR2 SQIVND (reference sequence). This CDR3 has 13 residues. CDR3 sequence reads: CASSVDRDTEQYF. CDR3 nucleotides: TGTGCCAGTAGTGTCGACAGGGATACGGAGCAGTACTTC. The variable domain in full, with the rest retrieved from reference TRBV19 and TRBJ2-7, is DGGITQSPKYLFRKEGQNVTLSCEQNLNHDAMYWYRQDPGQGLRLIYYSQIVNDFQKGDIAEGYSVSREKKESFPLTVTSAQKNPTAFYLCASSVDRDTEQYFGPGTRLTVT.

The chain joins TRBV19 to TRBJ1-1; a weak D match, TRBD1 (6 bases). Germline CDR1 is LNHDA and CDR2 is SQIVND (reference sequence). CDR3 length: 14 amino acids. Deletions cut 8 bases from V and 0 bases from J, with 13 bases between. CDR3 protein: CASSQGWVNTEAFF. As DNA, the CDR3 is TGTGCCAGTTCACAGGGATGGGTGAACACTGAAGCTTTCTTT.

The chain employs TRBV7-9 and TRBJ2-7, with D maybe TRBD2 (6 bases). Germline loops: CDR1 SEHNR, CDR2 FQNEAQ (reference sequence). The CDR3 length is 15 residues. The V gene lost 4 bases and the J gene lost 3 bases, with 16 bases spanning the gap. CDR3 in DNA: TGTGCCAGCAGCTCCGCCCGGACTATAGACTACGAGCAGTACTTC. The encoded protein is CASSSARTIDYEQYF. The whole variable domain, filled in from reference TRBV7-9 and TRBJ2-7, reads DTGVSQNPRHKITKRGQNVTFRCDPISEHNRLYWYRQTLGQGPEFLTYFQNEAQLEKSRLLSDRFSAERPKGSFSTLEIQRTEQGDSAMYLCASSSARTIDYEQYFGPGTRLTVT.

J is TRBJ2-7 and V is TRBV29-1, with 11 bases lining up with TRBD2. Germline trimming cut 4 bases from V and 4 bases from J; bases unmatched to any gene: 0. The CDR3 is 12 amino acids. Germline-derived CDR1 and CDR2 are SQVTM and ANQGSEA. In DNA, the CDR3 is TGCAGCGTTGGGACTAGCGGGTACGAGCAGTACTTC. Its translation is CSVGTSGYEQYF.

The chain uses TRBV6-5 and TRBJ1-3, with a possible D match to TRBD1 (5 bases). The CDR3 runs 13 residues. Trimming removed 5 bases from V and 4 bases from J, with 9 bases in between. Germline CDR1 and CDR2: MNHEY and SVGAGI. CDR3 sequence reads: CASSRGTGNTIYF. Written as DNA, the CDR3 is TGTGCCAGCAGTAGGGGTACGGGAAACACCATATATTTT.